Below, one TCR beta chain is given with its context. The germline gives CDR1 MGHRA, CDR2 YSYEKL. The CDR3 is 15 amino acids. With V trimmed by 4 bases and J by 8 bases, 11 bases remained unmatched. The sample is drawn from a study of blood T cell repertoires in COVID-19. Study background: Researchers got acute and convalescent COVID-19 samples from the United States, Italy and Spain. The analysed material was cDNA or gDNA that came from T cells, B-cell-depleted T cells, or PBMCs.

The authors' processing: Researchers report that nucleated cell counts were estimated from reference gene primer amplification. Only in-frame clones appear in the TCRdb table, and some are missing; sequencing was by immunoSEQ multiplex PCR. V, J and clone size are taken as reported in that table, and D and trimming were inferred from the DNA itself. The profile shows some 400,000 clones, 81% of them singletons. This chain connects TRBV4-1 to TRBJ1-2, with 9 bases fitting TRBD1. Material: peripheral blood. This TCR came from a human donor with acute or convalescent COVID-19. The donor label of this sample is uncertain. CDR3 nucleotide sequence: TGCGCCAGCAGCCGTATTACAGGGGGCGCGGGCGGCTACACCTTC. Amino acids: CASSRITGGAGGYTF.